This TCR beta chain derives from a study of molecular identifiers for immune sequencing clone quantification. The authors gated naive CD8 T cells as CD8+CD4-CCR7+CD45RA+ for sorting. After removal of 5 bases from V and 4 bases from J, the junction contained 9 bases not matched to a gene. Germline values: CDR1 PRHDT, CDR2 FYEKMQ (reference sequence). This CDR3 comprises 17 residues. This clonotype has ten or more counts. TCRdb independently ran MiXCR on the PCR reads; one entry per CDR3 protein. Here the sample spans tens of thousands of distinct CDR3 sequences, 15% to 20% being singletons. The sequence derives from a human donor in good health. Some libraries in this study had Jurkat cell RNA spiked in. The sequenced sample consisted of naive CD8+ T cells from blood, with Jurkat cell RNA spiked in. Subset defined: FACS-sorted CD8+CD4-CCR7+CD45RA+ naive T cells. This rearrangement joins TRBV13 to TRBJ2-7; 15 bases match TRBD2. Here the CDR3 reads CASSAGLAGGPSYEQYF. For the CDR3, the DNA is TGTGCCAGCAGCGCAGGACTAGCGGGAGGGCCCTCTTACGAGCAGTACTTC.